The next 26 T cell receptor beta chains were all read from a single sample in a study of human T cells and chemical hapten exposure. One entry per CDR3 protein results from TCRdb running MiXCR on the RACE reads. The sample shows around 120,000 distinct CDR3 sequences, roughly 14% of them seen only once. Time point given: pre-sensitization, week 0. Regarding treatment: therapeutic diphenylcyclopropenone sensitization with weekly scalp DPC. The sample consisted of whole blood, taken in connection with sensitization to the hapten diphenylcyclopropenone (DPC). These TCRs come from a woman under 30 with alopecia areata. Some clones in this sample may be carry-over from other donors' samples.

In this sample, this clonotype turned up a few times. The chain joins TRBV29-1 to TRBJ1-4; 8 bases are a match to TRBD1. The CDR3 is 15 amino acids. The V segment lost 3 bases and the J segment 8 bases; nucleotides outside the gene matches: 11. Germline V gene sequence: CDR1 SQVTM, CDR2 ANQGSEA. In nucleotides, the CDR3 is TGCAGCGTTGAGGACGACAGGGGAGTCAGGGAAAAACTGTTTTTT. Translating it yields CSVEDDRGVREKLFF.

This rearrangement joins TRBV29-1 to TRBJ1-2, with D perhaps TRBD1 (5 bases). Trimming shortened V by 4 bases and J by 8 bases, and 14 bases separated the two germline ends. The CDR3 runs 12 residues. The V gene's germline CDR1 is SQVTM and CDR2 ANQGSEA. The CDR3 DNA reads as TGCAGCGTTGGGGACTGGGGCGAGGGCTACACCTTC. Translating it yields CSVGDWGEGYTF.

V gene TRBV5-8 combines with J gene TRBJ2-1; the match to TRBD1 covers 8 bases. Germline V lookup: CDR1 SGHTS, CDR2 YDEGEE. Trimming cost V 0 bases and J 3 bases; bases outside gene matches: 2. This CDR3 is built from 15 residues. The CDR3 region has the DNA TGTGCCAGCAGCTTGGAACAGGGGGTCTACAATGAGCAGTTCTTC. Protein product: CASSLEQGVYNEQFF.

On this clonotype: Being one base from a much bigger clone, this may be a read error. The V gene is TRBV28, the J gene TRBJ2-7, with D hard to call. This CDR3 is built from 11 residues. Germline values: CDR1 MDHEN, CDR2 SYDVKM. V was clipped by 5 bases and J by 3 bases, with 5 bases between them. The CDR3 spells CASSLYYEQYF. As DNA, the CDR3 is TGTGCCAGCAGTCTCTACTACGAGCAGTACTTC.

This chain connects TRBV19 to TRBJ2-2; TRBD1 aligns across 7 bases. The CDR3 is 15 residues long. The J segment lost 0 bases and the V segment lost 9 bases, leaving 7 bases of the junction unmatched. The germline V gene encodes CDR1 LNHDA and CDR2 SQIVND (reference sequence). In nucleotides, the CDR3 is TGTGCCAGCGGACAGGTGAACTCGAACACCGGGGAGCTGTTTTTT. It encodes CASGQVNSNTGELFF.

The J gene is TRBJ2-5, the V gene TRBV19, with D tentatively TRBD2 (5 bases). Trimming removed 4 bases from V and 2 bases from J, with 8 bases in between. This CDR3 is 13 amino acids long. Germline V gene data show CDR1 as LNHDA and CDR2 as SQIVND (reference sequence). As DNA, the CDR3 is TGTGCCAGTAGTAACAGCGGACAAGAGACCCAGTACTTC. Its protein is CASSNSGQETQYF.

V and J are TRBV5-6 and TRBJ1-2; D uncertain. The length of the CDR3 is 15 residues. Germline CDR1 is SGHDT and CDR2 is YYEEEE. V lost 0 bases and J 4 bases, leaving 13 bases between the germline ends. As DNA, the CDR3 is TGTGCCAGCAGCTTGGAGGCCCTATTCGCCTATGGCTACACCTTC. It translates to CASSLEALFAYGYTF. Looking up the rest from reference TRBV5-6 and TRBJ1-2 gives the full variable domain: DAGVTQSPTHLIKTRGQQVTLRCSPKSGHDTVSWYQQALGQGPQFIFQYYEEEERQRGNFPDRFSGHQFPNYSSELNVNALLLGDSALYLCASSLEALFAYGYTFGSGTRLTVV.

This clonotype was detected ten times or more. This chain links TRBV12-5 with TRBJ1-2; D is undetermined. The CDR3 covers 12 residues. CDR1 LGHNT and CDR2 FRNRAP come from the germline V gene. CDR3: CASFPWVYGYTF. DNA of the CDR3: TGTGCCTCCTTCCCCTGGGTCTATGGCTACACCTTC.

This clonotype was observed a handful of times. The J gene is TRBJ2-1, the V gene TRBV7-8; weak D call: TRBD1 (5 bases). The V and J ends lost 5 bases and 4 bases respectively, with 21 bases between them. Germline V CDR1 and CDR2: SGHVS, FQNEAQ. The CDR3 sequence is 17 residues long. This CDR3 reads CASSPGQGRVVYNEQFF. The DNA of the CDR3 is TGTGCCAGCAGCCCAGGGCAGGGAAGGGTCGTTTACAATGAGCAGTTCTTC.

This clonotype was seen many times. The chain links TRBV27 to TRBJ1-6, with D perhaps matching TRBD1 (6 bases). Looked up from germline, CDR1 is MNHEY and CDR2 is SMNVEV (reference sequence). Trimming took off 5 bases at V and 0 bases at J, with 11 bases between the two ends. This CDR3 region has 16 residues. CDR3 amino acids: CASSATGSSYNSPLHF. In nucleotides, the CDR3 is TGTGCCAGCAGTGCTACAGGGAGCTCCTATAATTCACCCCTCCACTTT.

Ten or more counts support this clonotype. The chain combines TRBV11-2 with TRBJ2-5; D is unresolved. Per germline, CDR1 SGHAT and CDR2 FQNNGV. The CDR3 is made up of 13 amino acids. Trimming removed 3 bases at V and 3 bases at J, with 8 bases between. CDR3 region: CASSFSLKETQYF. Written as DNA, the CDR3 is TGTGCCAGCAGCTTTTCCCTGAAAGAGACCCAGTACTTC.

A few counts support this clonotype. The chain carries TRBV5-1 and TRBJ1-1; no clear D gene. The CDR3 loop spans 13 amino acids. Deletions cut 4 bases from V and 0 bases from J, with 7 bases between. CDR1 is SGHRS, CDR2 YFSETQ, per germline. The DNA for the CDR3 is TGCGCCAGCAGCAGGTGGGTGAACACTGAAGCTTTCTTT. It is translated as CASSRWVNTEAFF.

V and J are TRBV28 and TRBJ1-1; TRBD1 matches 7 bases. The CDR3 sequence is 15 residues long. Germline V gene sequence: CDR1 MDHEN, CDR2 SYDVKM. Losses at the gene ends were 0 bases for V and 1 base for J; bases not matched to a gene: 2. The DNA of the CDR3 is TGTGCCAGCAGTTTATGGACAGGGACGAACACTGAAGCTTTCTTT. Protein product: CASSLWTGTNTEAFF.

This clonotype has a count of ten or more. CDR3 residues: CSVSYGTDTQYF. The CDR3 DNA is TGCAGCGTTAGTTATGGCACAGATACGCAGTATTTT. V usage is TRBV29-1 and J usage is TRBJ2-3; D unresolved. V was pared by 5 bases and J by 1 base, with 7 bases between. The CDR3 runs to 12 residues. Germline V CDR1 and CDR2: SQVTM, ANQGSEA.

The sample holds many counts of this clonotype. This rearrangement joins TRBV7-2 to TRBJ2-7; the D gene is possibly TRBD2 (6 bases). The CDR3 consists of 12 residues. Trimming removed 3 bases at V and 4 bases at J, with 7 bases between. Germline V gene data show CDR1 as SGHTA and CDR2 as FQGNSA. CDR3 sequence (DNA): TGTGCCAGCAGCTTCCGGGGGTACGAGCAGTACTTC. Encoded protein: CASSFRGYEQYF. Drawing the rest from reference TRBV7-2 and TRBJ2-7, the complete variable domain is GAGVSQSPSNKVTEKGKDVELRCDPISGHTALYWYRQSLGQGLEFLIYFQGNSAPDKSGLPSDRFSAERTGGSVSTLTIQRTQQEDSAVYLCASSFRGYEQYFGPGTRLTVT.

The chain has TRBV11-2 and TRBJ1-1; weak D call: TRBD1 (5 bases). The CDR3 is 14 amino acids. V dropped 1 base and J dropped 4 bases, with 10 bases sitting between them. Germline V gene sequence: CDR1 SGHAT, CDR2 FQNNGV. CDR3 DNA sequence: TGTGCCAGCAGCTTAGGTCAGGGAGTCACTGAAGCTTTCTTT. Translated, it gives CASSLGQGVTEAFF.

As concerns this clonotype: One end of the junction varies from germline; a read error may be responsible. Here the CDR3 reads CVSSKKGGDHEKLFF. CDR3 sequence (DNA): TGTGTCAGCAGCAAAAAGGGAGGGGACCATGAAAAACTGTTTTTT. V is TRBV7-9 and J is TRBJ1-4, with D perhaps matching TRBD1 (5 bases). The CDR3 loop spans 15 amino acids. Germline V gene lookup returns CDR1 SEHNR and CDR2 FQNEAQ (reference sequence).

This clonotype showed up just a few times. DNA of the CDR3: TGTGCCAGCAGCCTCACAGGGGCGATCTACTCCTACGAGCAGTACTTC. Translating gives CASSLTGAIYSYEQYF. The chain employs TRBV3-1 and TRBJ2-7, with 7 bases identical to TRBD1. Germline trimming cut 4 bases from V and 0 bases from J; bases unmatched to any gene: 9. This CDR3 spans 16 amino acids. Per germline, CDR1 LGHDT and CDR2 YNNKEL (reference sequence).

The rearrangement uses TRBV28 and TRBJ1-1, with D perhaps matching TRBD1 (5 bases). The CDR3 has 12 residues. Per germline, CDR1 MDHEN and CDR2 SYDVKM. The CDR3 DNA sequence: TGTGCGTGGGGGGAGTATGGCACTGAAGCTTTCTTT. This sequence encodes CAWGEYGTEAFF. The complete variable domain, with remaining parts taken from reference TRBV28 and TRBJ1-1, reads DVKVTQSSRYLVKRTGEKVFLECVQDMDHENMFWYRQDPGLGLRLIYFSYDVKMKEKGDIPEGYSVSREKKERFSLILESASTNQTSMYLCAWGEYGTEAFFGQGTRLTVV.

This clonotype was observed at least ten times. The genes are TRBV20-1 and TRBJ2-1; 10 bases match TRBD1. The ends lost 3 bases at V and 4 bases at J; junction bases unmatched: 3. CDR3 length: 14 residues. Germline CDR1 is DFQATT and CDR2 is SNEGSKA (reference sequence). CDR3 bases: TGCAGTGCTAGTCGACAGGGGGCATACAATGAGCAGTTCTTC. Amino acid sequence: CSASRQGAYNEQFF.

V is TRBV19 and J is TRBJ1-5; 9 bases line up with TRBD1. The trim removed 6 bases at V and 4 bases at J, leaving 7 bases unmatched. There are 15 residues in the CDR3. CDR1 is LNHDA, CDR2 SQIVND, per germline (reference sequence). The CDR3 spells CASRDRGIRNQPQHF. CDR3 DNA: TGTGCCAGTAGAGACAGGGGGATCAGAAATCAGCCCCAGCATTTT.

This chain joins TRBV7-2 and TRBJ1-6; weak D call: TRBD1 (5 bases). The CDR3 covers 13 residues. The V gene lost 3 bases and the J gene lost 10 bases, with 10 bases spanning the gap. Germline lookup yields CDR1 SGHTA and CDR2 FQGNSA. The CDR3 bases are TGTGCCAGCAGCTTTGAGCAGGGATCACCCCTCCACTTT. It specifies CASSFEQGSPLHF.

CDR3 sequence reads: CSEKASRGGINEQFF. CDR3 sequence (DNA): TGCAGTGAAAAAGCCTCGCGGGGGGGCATCAATGAGCAGTTCTTC. The rearrangement links TRBV20-1 to TRBJ2-1, with 9 nucleotides matching TRBD2. Germline V lookup: CDR1 DFQATT, CDR2 SNEGSKA (reference sequence). V dropped 7 bases and J dropped 6; count of bases not matched to a gene: 13. The CDR3 is made up of 15 amino acids.

The chain joins TRBV6-5 to TRBJ1-1; D perhaps matches TRBD1 (5 bases). V lost 2 bases, J lost 0 bases, and 10 bases lay in between. The CDR3 spans 15 residues. Per the germline V gene, CDR1 is MNHEY and CDR2 is SVGAGI. This chain's CDR3 is CASSYSGGLNTEAFF. In nucleotides, the CDR3 is TGTGCCAGCAGTTACAGTGGGGGGTTGAACACTGAAGCTTTCTTT.

This clonotype has a handful of counts. The chain is built from TRBV11-2 and TRBJ2-7, with 9 bases identical to TRBD1. CDR3 size: 15 residues. V shed 4 bases and J 6 bases; nucleotides not matched to a gene: 10. Germline CDR1 is SGHAT and CDR2 is FQNNGV. CDR3 sequence reads: CASSSPGTGLREQYF. The CDR3 DNA reads as TGTGCCAGCAGCTCCCCCGGGACAGGGCTCCGCGAGCAGTACTTC.

This clonotype was counted many times. The chain joins TRBV20-1 to TRBJ1-3; D is unresolved. V was pared by 4 bases and J by 0 bases, with 10 bases between. The CDR3 sequence is 14 residues long. Germline CDR1 reads DFQATT; CDR2 reads SNEGSKA (reference sequence). This chain's CDR3 is CSAIRSSSGNTIYF. CDR3 coding DNA: TGCAGTGCTATCAGGTCTTCCTCTGGAAACACCATATATTTT.